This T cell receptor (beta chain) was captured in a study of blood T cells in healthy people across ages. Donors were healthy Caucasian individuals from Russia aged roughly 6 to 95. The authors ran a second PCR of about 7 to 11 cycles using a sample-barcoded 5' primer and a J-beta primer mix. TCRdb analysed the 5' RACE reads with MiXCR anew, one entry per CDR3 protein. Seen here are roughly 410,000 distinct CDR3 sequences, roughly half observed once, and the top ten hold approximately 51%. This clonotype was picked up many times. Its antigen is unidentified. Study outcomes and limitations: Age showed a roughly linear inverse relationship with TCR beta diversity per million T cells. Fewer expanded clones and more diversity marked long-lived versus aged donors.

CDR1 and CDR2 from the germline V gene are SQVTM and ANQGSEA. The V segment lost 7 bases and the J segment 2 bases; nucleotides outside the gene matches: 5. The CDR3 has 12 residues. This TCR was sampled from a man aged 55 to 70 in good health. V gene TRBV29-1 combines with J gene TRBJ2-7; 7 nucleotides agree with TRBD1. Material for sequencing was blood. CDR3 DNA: TGCAGCGCCCGGACAGGACCCTACGAGCAGTACTTC. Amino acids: CSARTGPYEQYF.